Sequencing of this TCR beta chain was carried out in a study of blood T cell repertoires in COVID-19. The germline gives CDR1 SGHVS, CDR2 FQNEAQ. There are 13 residues in the CDR3. V lost 5 bases and J lost 13, with 15 bases in between. Clones were read by immunoSEQ multiplex PCR, and TCRdb kept only the in-frame ones, dropping some. The table has some 130,000 clones, about 86% seen once. The V call is TRBV7-8, the J call TRBJ1-6; a possible D gene is TRBD1 (6 bases). This clonotype originated in a woman between 50 and 59 years old with acute or convalescent COVID-19. Sequenced: peripheral blood. This CDR3 reads CASSNGQSSPLHF. CDR3 in DNA: TGTGCCAGCAGCAACGGACAGTCTTCGCCCCTCCACTTT.